One and the same sample provided the 7 T cell receptor beta chains below, sequenced in a study of identical twins (dated by TCRdb to 2015 to 2016). Libraries came from 5' RACE. For sequencing, an Illumina HiSeq 2000 was employed. TCRdb applied fastp at Q25 and MiXCR to the public reads, then kept only in-frame beta chains. For every CDR3 protein sequence, its rows merge into one entry that carries the most common genes and DNA. Counted in this sample were around 960,000 distinct CDR3 sequences; 10% to 15% of them appeared once. Roughly 1.6% of the sample lies in the top ten. The same data also went into a second study, on yellow fever vaccine responses in identical twins.

The sequenced sample consisted of PBMCs. Receptor source: a woman aged 18 to 35 in good health.

The rearrangement uses TRBV7-9 and TRBJ2-3; 8 nucleotides line up with TRBD2. The germline V gene has CDR1 SEHNR and CDR2 FQNEAQ (reference sequence). The V segment lost 4 bases and the J segment 2 bases; nucleotides outside the gene matches: 8. The CDR3 sequence is 16 residues long. CDR3 protein: CASSSRGGPHTDTQYF. CDR3 coding DNA: TGTGCCAGCAGCTCTCGGGGGGGACCACACACAGATACGCAGTATTTT.

This chain uses TRBV12-3 or TRBV12-4 with TRBJ2-1; perhaps TRBD1 as D (6 bases). The V and J ends lost 7 bases and 4 bases respectively, with 20 bases between them. The CDR3 is made up of 16 amino acids. The CDR3 sequence is CASIGLRDKYYNEQFF. The CDR3 region has the DNA TGTGCCAGCATCGGATTGAGGGACAAGTATTACAATGAGCAGTTCTTC.

This clonotype was seen only a few times. This rearrangement joins TRBV7-8 to TRBJ2-7; perhaps TRBD2 as D (6 bases). V was pared by 8 bases and J by 5 bases, with 16 bases between. The CDR3 has 13 residues. Germline V gene lookup returns CDR1 SGHVS and CDR2 FQNEAQ. This CDR3 reads CASCPNRLDEQYF. The CDR3 DNA follows: TGTGCCAGCTGCCCGAATAGACTAGACGAGCAGTACTTC.

This clonotype was seen more than once but under ten times. The chain recombines TRBV10-2 with TRBJ2-7; TRBD2 aligns across 15 bases. The V gene end was trimmed by 7 bases and the J gene end by 4 bases; junction bases not matched to a gene: 5. The CDR3 consists of 15 residues. Germline loops: CDR1 WSHSY, CDR2 SAAADI. CDR3 nucleotides: TGCGCCAGCACCCCAGGACTAGCGGGAGGGTACGAGCAGTACTTC. It specifies CASTPGLAGGYEQYF.

The chain recombines TRBV20-1 with TRBJ2-3; 10 bases are shared with TRBD2. Germline trimming cut 3 bases from V and 3 bases from J; bases unmatched to any gene: 6. This CDR3 has 15 amino acids. CDR1 is DFQATT, CDR2 SNEGSKA, per germline (reference sequence). The chain's CDR3 is CSASTTSGRTDTQYF. Written as DNA, the CDR3 is TGCAGTGCTAGCACGACTAGCGGGCGGACAGATACGCAGTATTTT.

This clonotype has at least ten counts. The chain links TRBV5-1 to TRBJ2-2, with 11 bases identical to TRBD2. Germline V gene data show CDR1 as SGHRS and CDR2 as YFSETQ. This CDR3 is 15 amino acids long. Germline trimming cut 2 bases from V and 6 bases from J; bases unmatched to any gene: 3. The CDR3 DNA sequence: TGCGCCAGCAGCTTAGGGACTAGCGGCCCCGGGGAGCTGTTTTTT. Its translation is CASSLGTSGPGELFF.

Written as DNA, the CDR3 is TGTGCCAGCAGCACAACCGGGAGTCTTCACTACGAGCAGTACGTC. It yields the protein CASSTTGSLHYEQYV. The chain recombines TRBV7-2 with TRBJ2-7; D might be TRBD2 (6 bases). Germline-derived CDR1 and CDR2 are SGHTA and FQGNSA. This CDR3 region has 15 residues. The ends were cut back, 5 bases at V and 3 bases at J, with 17 bases in the middle.